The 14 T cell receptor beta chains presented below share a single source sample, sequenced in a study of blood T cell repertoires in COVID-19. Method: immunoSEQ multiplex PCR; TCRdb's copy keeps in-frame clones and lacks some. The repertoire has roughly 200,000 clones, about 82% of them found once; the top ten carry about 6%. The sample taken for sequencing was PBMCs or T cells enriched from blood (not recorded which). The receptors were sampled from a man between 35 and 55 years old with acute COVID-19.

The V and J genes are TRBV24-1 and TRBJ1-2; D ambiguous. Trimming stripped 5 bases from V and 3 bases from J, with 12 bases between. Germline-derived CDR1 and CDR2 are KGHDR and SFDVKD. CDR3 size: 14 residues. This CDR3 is CATSAGFSYYGYTF. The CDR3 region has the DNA TGTGCCACCAGTGCCGGGTTCTCTTACTATGGCTACACCTTC.

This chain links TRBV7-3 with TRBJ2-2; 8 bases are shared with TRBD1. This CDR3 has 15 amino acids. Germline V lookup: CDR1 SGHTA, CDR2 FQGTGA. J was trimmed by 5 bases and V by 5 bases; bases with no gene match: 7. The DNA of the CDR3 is TGTGCCAGCAGCCAGTACAGGGGGAGGACCGGGGAGCTGTTTTTT. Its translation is CASSQYRGRTGELFF.

This chain's CDR3 is CASKAERGLQPQHF. In nucleotides, the CDR3 is TGTGCCAGCAAAGCGGAGAGGGGGCTTCAGCCCCAGCATTTT. The chain combines TRBV28 with TRBJ1-5; 7 positions agree with TRBD1. Trimming cost V 7 bases and J 6 bases; bases outside gene matches: 9. CDR1 MDHEN and CDR2 SYDVKM come from the germline V gene. The CDR3 runs to 14 residues.

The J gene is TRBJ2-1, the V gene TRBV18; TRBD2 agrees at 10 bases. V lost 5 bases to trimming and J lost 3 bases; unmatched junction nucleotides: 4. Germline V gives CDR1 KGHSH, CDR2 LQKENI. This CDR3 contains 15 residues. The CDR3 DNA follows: TGTGCCAGCTCAAAAGGACTAGCGGACTACAATGAGCAGTTCTTC. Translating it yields CASSKGLADYNEQFF.

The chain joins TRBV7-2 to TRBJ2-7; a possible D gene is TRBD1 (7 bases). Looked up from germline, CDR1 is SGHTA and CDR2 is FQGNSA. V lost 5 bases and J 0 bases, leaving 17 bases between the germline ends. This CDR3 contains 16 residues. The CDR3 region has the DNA TGTGCCAGCAGCCTCAGTCAGGGGGGTATCTCCTACGAGCAGTACTTC. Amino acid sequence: CASSLSQGGISYEQYF.

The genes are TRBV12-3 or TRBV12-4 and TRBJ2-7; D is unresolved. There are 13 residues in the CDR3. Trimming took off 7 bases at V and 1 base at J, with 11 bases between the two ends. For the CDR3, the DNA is TGTGCCAGCACTCCTCTTCTGTCCTACGAGCAGTACTTC. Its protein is CASTPLLSYEQYF.

DNA of the CDR3: TGCGCCAGCAGCCAAGATAGGGGTTGGGGCGGGATCCGGTTCTTC. This gives the protein CASSQDRGWGGIRFF. The rearrangement joins TRBV4-3 to TRBJ2-1; TRBD2 is a possible D gene (6 bases). The CDR3 loop spans 15 amino acids. Germline CDR1 and CDR2: LGHNA and YSLEER. The germline V and J ends were trimmed by 0 bases and 15 bases, with 21 bases remaining between them.

The CDR3 nucleotides read TGTGCCAGCAGCTTGGTGCAGGGGGAACGGTTCTACGAGCAGTACTTC. Amino acid sequence: CASSLVQGERFYEQYF. The chain couples TRBV5-4 to TRBJ2-7; TRBD1 matches at 7 bases. The CDR3 spans 16 residues. Germline V gives CDR1 SGHNT, CDR2 YYREEE (reference sequence). Trimming at V came to 0 bases and at J to 3 bases, leaving 9 bases not matched to a gene.

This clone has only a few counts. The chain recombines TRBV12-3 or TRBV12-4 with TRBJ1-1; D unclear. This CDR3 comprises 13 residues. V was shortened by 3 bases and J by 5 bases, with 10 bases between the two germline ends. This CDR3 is CASSFAAATEAFF. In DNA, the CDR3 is TGTGCCAGCAGTTTTGCGGCGGCGACTGAAGCTTTCTTT.

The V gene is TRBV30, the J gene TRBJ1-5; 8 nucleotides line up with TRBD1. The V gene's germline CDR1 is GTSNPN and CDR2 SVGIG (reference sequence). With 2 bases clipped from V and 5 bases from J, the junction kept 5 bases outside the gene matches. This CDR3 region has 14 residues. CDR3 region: CAWSFPGGYQPQHF. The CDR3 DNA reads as TGTGCCTGGAGTTTCCCAGGGGGCTATCAGCCCCAGCATTTT.

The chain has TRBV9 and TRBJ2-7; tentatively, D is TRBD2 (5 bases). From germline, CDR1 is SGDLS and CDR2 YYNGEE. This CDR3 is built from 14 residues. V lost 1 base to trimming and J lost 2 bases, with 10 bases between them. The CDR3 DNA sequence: TGTGCCAGCAGCGTAAGTGGGAGAGCCTACGAGCAGTACTTC. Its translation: CASSVSGRAYEQYF.

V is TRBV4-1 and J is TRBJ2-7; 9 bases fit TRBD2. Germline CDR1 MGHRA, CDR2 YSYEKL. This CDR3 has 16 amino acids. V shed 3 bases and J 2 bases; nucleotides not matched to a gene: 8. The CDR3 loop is CASSQGSLAGTYEQYF. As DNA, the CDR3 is TGCGCCAGCAGCCAGGGGTCCCTAGCGGGGACCTACGAGCAGTACTTC.

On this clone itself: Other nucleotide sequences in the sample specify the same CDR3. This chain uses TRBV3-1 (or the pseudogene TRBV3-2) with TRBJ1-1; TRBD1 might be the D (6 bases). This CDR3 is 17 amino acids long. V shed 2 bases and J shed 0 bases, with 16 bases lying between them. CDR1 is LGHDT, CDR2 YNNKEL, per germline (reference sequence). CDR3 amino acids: CASSQPLQGGMNTEAFF. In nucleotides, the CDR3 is TGTGCCAGCAGCCAACCTCTACAGGGCGGAATGAACACTGAAGCTTTCTTT.

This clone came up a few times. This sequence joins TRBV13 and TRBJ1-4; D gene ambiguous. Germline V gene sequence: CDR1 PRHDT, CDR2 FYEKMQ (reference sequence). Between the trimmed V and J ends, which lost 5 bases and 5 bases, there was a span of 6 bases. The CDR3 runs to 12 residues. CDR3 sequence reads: CASSRLNEKLFF. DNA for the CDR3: TGTGCCAGCAGCCGTCTGAATGAAAAACTGTTTTTT.